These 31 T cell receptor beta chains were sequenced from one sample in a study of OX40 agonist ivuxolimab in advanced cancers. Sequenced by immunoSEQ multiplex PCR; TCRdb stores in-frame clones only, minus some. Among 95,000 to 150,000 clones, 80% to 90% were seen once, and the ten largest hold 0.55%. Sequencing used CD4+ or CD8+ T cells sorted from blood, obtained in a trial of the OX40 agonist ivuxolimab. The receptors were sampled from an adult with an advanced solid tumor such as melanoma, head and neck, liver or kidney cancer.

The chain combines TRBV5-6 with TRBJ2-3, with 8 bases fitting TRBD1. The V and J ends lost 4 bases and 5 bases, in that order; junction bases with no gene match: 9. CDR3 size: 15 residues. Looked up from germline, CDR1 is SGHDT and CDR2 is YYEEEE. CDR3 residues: CASSPRGTGGDTQYF. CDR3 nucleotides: TGTGCCAGCAGCCCTCGGGGGACAGGCGGAGATACGCAGTATTTT.

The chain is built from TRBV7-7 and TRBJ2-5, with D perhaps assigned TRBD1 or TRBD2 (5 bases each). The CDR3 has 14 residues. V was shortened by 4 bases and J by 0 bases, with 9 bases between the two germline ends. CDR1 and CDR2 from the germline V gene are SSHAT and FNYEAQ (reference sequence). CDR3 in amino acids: CASSSWGYQETQYF. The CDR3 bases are TGTGCCAGCAGCTCTTGGGGGTACCAAGAGACCCAGTACTTC. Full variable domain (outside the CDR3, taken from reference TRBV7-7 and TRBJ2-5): GAGVSQSPRYKVTKRGQDVTLRCDPISSHATLYWYQQALGQGPEFLTYFNYEAQPDKSGLPSDRFSAERPEGSISTLTIQRTEQRDSAMYRCASSSWGYQETQYFGPGTRLLVL.

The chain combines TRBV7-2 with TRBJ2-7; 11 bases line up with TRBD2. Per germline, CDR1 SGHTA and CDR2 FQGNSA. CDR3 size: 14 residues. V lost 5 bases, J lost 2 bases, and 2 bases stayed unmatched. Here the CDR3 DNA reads TGTGCCAGCAGCCCTAGCGGGGGGCCCTACGAGCAGTACTTC. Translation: CASSPSGGPYEQYF.

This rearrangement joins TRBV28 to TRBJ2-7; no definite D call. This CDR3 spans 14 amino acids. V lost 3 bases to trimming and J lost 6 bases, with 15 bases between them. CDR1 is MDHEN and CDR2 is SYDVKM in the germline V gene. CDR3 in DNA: TGTGCCAGCAGTTTTCCACTCGATGCCTCCGAGCAGTACTTC. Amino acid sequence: CASSFPLDASEQYF.

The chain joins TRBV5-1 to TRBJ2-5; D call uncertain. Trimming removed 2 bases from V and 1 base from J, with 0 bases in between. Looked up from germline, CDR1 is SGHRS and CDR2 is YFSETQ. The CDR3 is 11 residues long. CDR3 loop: CASSFQETQYF. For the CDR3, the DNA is TGCGCCAGCAGCTTCCAAGAGACCCAGTACTTC.

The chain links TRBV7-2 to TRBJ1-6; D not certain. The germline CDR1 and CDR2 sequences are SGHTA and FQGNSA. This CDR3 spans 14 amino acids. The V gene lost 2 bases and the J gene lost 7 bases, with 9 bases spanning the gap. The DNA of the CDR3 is TGTGCCAGCAGCTTATCGGGCTCCAATTCACCCCTCCACTTT. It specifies CASSLSGSNSPLHF.

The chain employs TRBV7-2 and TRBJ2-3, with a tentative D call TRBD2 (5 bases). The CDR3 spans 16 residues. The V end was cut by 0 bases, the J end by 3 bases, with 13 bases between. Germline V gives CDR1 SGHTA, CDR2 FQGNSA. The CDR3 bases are TGTGCCAGCAGCTTAGCAGGTGCGGGCGGGACAGATACGCAGTATTTT. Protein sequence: CASSLAGAGGTDTQYF.

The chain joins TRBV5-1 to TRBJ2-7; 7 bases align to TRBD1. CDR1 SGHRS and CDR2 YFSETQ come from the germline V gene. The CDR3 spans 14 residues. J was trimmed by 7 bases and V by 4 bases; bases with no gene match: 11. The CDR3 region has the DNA TGCGCCAGCAGCCACGCAGGGGGACCTTTGGAGCAGTACTTC. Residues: CASSHAGGPLEQYF.

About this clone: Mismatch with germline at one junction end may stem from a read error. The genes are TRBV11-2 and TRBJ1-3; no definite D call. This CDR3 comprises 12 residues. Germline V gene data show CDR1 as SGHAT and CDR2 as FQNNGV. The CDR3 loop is CASRFSGNTIYF. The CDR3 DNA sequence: TGTGCCAGCCGCTTCTCTGGAAACACCATATATTTT.

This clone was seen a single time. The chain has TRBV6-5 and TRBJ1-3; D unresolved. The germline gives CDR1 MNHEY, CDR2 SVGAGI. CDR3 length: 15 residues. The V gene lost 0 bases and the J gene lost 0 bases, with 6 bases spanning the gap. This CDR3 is CASSYSGSSGNTIYF. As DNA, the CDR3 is TGTGCCAGCAGTTACTCCGGGTCCTCTGGAAACACCATATATTTT.

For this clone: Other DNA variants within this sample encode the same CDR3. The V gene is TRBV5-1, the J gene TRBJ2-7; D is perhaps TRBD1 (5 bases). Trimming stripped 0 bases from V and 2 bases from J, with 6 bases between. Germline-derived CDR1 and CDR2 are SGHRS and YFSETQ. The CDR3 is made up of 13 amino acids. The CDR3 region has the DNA TGCGCCAGCAGCTTGGCAGGGACCTACGAGCAGTACTTC. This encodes CASSLAGTYEQYF.

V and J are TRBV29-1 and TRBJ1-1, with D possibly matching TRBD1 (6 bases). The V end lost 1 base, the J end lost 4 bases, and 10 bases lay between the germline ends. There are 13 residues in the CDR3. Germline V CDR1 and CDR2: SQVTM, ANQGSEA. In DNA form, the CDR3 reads TGCAGCGTTGAAGTAACAGGGCCCACTGAAGCTTTCTTT. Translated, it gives CSVEVTGPTEAFF.

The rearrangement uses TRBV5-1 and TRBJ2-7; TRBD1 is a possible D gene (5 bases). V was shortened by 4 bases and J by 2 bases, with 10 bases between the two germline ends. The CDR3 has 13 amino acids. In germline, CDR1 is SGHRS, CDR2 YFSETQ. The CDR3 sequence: CASSIGQAYEQYF. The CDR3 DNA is TGCGCCAGCAGCATCGGACAAGCCTACGAGCAGTACTTC.

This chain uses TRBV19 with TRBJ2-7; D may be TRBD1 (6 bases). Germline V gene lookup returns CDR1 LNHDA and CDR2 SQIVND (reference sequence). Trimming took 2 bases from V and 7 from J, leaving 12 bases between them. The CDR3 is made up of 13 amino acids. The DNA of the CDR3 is TGTGCCAGTAGTATAAACAGGGTGACAGAGCAGTACTTC. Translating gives CASSINRVTEQYF. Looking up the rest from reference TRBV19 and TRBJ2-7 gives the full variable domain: DGGITQSPKYLFRKEGQNVTLSCEQNLNHDAMYWYRQDPGQGLRLIYYSQIVNDFQKGDIAEGYSVSREKKESFPLTVTSAQKNPTAFYLCASSINRVTEQYFGPGTRLTVT.

This CDR3 reads CATRRRGVEKLFF. The DNA for the CDR3 is TGTGCCACCCGCCGGAGGGGCGTCGAAAAACTGTTTTTT. This chain links TRBV19 with TRBJ1-4; D is possibly TRBD1 (5 bases). Germline assignment: CDR1 LNHDA and CDR2 SQIVND (reference sequence). Trimming cost V 10 bases and J 8 bases, with 17 bases left between them. The CDR3 is 13 amino acids.

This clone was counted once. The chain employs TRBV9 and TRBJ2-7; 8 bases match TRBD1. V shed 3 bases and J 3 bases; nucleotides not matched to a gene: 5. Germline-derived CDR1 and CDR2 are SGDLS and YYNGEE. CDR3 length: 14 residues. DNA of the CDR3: TGTGCCAGCAGCGCCGGACAGGGCAACTACGAGCAGTACTTC. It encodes CASSAGQGNYEQYF.

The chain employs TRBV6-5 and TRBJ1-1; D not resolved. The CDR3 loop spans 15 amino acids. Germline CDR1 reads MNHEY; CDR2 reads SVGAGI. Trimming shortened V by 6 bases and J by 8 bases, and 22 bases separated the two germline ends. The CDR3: CASSPQFGVDWEAFF. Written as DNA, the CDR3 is TGTGCCAGCAGCCCACAGTTTGGGGTCGATTGGGAAGCTTTCTTT.

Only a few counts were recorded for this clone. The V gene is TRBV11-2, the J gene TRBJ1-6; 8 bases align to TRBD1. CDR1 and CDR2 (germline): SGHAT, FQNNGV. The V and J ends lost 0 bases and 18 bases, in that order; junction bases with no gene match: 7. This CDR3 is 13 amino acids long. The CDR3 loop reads CASSLDPRRGPHF. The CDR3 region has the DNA TGTGCCAGCAGCTTAGATCCCCGCAGGGGGCCCCACTTT.

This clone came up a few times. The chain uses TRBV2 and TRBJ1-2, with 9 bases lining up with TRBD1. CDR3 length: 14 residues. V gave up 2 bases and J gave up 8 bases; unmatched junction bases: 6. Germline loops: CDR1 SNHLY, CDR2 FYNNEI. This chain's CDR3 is CASSERGQGDGYTF. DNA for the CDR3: TGTGCCAGCAGTGAACGGGGACAGGGTGACGGCTACACCTTC.

CDR3 nucleotide sequence: TGCGCCAGCAGTCAACCTCAGAAATTCTATGGCTACACCTTC. Its protein product is CASSQPQKFYGYTF. The gene calls are TRBV23-1 and TRBJ1-2; no clear D gene. TRBV23-1 is assigned to the ORF class and has an uncertain function. The CDR3 sequence is 14 residues long. V shed 2 bases and J shed 4 bases, with 11 bases lying between them.

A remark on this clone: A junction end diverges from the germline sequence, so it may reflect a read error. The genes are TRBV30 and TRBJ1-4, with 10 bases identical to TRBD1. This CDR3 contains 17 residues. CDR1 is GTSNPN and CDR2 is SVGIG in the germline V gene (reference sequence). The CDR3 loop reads CASSGTGANPTNEKLFF. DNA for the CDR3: TGTGCCTCGAGTGGGACAGGGGCCAACCCAACTAATGAAAAACTGTTTTTT.

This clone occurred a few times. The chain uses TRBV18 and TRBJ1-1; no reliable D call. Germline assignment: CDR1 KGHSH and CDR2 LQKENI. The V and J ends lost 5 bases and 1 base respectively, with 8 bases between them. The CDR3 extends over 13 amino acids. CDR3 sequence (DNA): TGTGCCAGCTCAGTGAACAGGAACACTGAAGCTTTCTTT. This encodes CASSVNRNTEAFF.

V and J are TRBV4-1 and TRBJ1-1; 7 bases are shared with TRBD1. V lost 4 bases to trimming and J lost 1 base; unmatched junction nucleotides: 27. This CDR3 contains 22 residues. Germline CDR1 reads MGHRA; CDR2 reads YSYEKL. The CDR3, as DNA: TGCGCCAGCAGCCTAAACCTAATGTCTGGGACAGTCTCACCCGGGGGGAACACTGAAGCTTTCTTT. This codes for CASSLNLMSGTVSPGGNTEAFF.

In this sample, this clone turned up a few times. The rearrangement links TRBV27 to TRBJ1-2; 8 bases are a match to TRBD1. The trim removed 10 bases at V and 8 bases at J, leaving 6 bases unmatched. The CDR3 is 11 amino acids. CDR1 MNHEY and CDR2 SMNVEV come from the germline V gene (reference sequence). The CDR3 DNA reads TGTGCCACTGGACAGGGCGGGGGCTACACCTTC. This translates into CATGQGGGYTF.

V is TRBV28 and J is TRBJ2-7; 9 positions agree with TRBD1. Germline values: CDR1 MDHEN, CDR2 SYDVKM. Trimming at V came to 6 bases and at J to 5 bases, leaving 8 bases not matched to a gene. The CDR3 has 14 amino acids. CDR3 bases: TGTGCCAGCAGGGGACCGGGACAGGGAAACGAGCAGTACTTC. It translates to CASRGPGQGNEQYF.

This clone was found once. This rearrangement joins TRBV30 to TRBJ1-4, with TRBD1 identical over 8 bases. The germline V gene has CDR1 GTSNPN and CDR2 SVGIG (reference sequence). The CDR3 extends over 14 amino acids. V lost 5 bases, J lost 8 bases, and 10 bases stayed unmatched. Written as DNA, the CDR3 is TGTGCCTGGCTCCAGGACAGGGCCGGGGAAAAACTGTTTTTT. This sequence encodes CAWLQDRAGEKLFF.

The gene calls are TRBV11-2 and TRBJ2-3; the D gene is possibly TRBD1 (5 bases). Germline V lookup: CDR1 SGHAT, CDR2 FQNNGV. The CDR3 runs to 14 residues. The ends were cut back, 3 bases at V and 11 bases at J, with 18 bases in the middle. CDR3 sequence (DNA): TGTGCCAGCAGCTTGGGGAACTTTCAAGACAGGCAGTATTTT. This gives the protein CASSLGNFQDRQYF.

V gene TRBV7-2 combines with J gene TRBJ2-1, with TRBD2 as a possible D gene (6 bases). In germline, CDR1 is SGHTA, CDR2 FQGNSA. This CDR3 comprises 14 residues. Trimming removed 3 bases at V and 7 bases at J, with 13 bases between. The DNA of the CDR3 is TGTGCCAGCAGCTTTCTGGCGGGGACTAATGAGCAGTTCTTC. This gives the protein CASSFLAGTNEQFF.

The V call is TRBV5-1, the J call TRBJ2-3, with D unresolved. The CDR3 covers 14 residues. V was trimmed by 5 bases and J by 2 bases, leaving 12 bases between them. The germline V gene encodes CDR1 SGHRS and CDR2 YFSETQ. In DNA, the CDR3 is TGCGCCAGCAGAGCTGCTAGTCCCACAGATACGCAGTATTTT. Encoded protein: CASRAASPTDTQYF.

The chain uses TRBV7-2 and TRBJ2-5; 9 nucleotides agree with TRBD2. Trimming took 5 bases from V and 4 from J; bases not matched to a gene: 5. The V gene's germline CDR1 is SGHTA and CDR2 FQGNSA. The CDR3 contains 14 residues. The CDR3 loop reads CASSPLRGGETQYF. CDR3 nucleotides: TGTGCCAGCAGCCCCCTGCGGGGGGGAGAGACCCAGTACTTC.

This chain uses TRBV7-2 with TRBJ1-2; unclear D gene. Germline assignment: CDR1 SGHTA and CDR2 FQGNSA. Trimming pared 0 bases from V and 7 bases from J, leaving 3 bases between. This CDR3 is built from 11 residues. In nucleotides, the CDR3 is TGTGCCAGCAGCTTAGCGTTTGGCTACACCTTC. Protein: CASSLAFGYTF.